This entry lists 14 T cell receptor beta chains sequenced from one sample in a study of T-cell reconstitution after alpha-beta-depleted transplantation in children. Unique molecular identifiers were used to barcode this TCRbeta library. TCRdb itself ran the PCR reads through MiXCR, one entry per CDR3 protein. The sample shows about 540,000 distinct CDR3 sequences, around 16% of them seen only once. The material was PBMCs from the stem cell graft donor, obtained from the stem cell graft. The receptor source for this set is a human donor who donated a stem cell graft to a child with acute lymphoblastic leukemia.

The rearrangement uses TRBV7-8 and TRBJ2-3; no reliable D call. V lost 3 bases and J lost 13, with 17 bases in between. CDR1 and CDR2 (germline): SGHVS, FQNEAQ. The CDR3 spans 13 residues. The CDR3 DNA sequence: TGTGCCAGCAGCTTGGGAAGGACGGCACACGAGTATTTT. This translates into CASSLGRTAHEYF.

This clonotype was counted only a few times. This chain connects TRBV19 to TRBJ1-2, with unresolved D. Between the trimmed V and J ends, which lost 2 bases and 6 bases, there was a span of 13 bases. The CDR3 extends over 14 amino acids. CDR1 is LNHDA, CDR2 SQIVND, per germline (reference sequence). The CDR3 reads CASSISWSSNGYTF. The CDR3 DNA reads TGTGCCAGTAGTATATCTTGGTCTTCCAATGGCTACACCTTC.

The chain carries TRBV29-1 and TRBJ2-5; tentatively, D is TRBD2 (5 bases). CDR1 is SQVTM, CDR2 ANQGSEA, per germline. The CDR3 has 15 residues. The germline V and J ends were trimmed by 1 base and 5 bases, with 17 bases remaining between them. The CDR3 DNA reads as TGCAGCGTTGAAGCCCTCGCTGGAGGCGGGGAGACCCAGTACTTC. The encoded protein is CSVEALAGGGETQYF.

CDR3 loop: CASSVLWGGNTEAFF. In nucleotides, the CDR3 is TGTGCCAGCAGCGTACTCTGGGGTGGGAACACTGAAGCTTTCTTT. The J gene is TRBJ1-1, the V gene TRBV9; D is unclear. Trimming took off 1 base at V and 1 base at J, with 11 bases between the two ends. This CDR3 comprises 15 residues. Per the germline V gene, CDR1 is SGDLS and CDR2 is YYNGEE.

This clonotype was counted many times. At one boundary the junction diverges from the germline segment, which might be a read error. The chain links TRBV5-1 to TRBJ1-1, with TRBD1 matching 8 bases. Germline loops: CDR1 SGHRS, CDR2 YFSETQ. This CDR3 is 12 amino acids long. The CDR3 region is CASSLGTGEAFF. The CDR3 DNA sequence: TGTGCCAGCAGCCTCGGGACAGGTGAAGCTTTCTTT.

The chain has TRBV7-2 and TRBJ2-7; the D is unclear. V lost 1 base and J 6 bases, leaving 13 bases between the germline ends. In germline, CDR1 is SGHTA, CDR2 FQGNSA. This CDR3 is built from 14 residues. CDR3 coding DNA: TGTGCCAGCAGCTTAGGGCTACCTAACGGCGAGCAGTACTTC. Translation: CASSLGLPNGEQYF.

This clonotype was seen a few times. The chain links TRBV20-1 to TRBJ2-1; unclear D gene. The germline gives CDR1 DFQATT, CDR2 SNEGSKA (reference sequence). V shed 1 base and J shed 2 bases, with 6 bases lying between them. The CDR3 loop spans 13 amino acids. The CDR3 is CSARAPTYNEQFF. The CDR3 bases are TGCAGTGCTAGAGCGCCAACCTACAATGAGCAGTTCTTC.

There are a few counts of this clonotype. CDR3 amino acids: CASSLSREAYNEQFF. The CDR3 nucleotides read TGTGCCAGCAGCCTATCACGGGAGGCGTACAATGAGCAGTTCTTC. This chain joins TRBV7-8 and TRBJ2-1, with TRBD2 matching 7 bases. CDR3 size: 15 residues. Germline values: CDR1 SGHVS, CDR2 FQNEAQ. The junction had 8 bases not matched to a gene; V was cut back by 5 bases and J by 4 bases.

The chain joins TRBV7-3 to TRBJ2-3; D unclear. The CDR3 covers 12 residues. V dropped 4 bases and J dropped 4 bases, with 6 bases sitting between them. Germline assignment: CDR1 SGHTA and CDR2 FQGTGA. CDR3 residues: CASSSMADTQYF. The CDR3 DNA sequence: TGTGCCAGCAGCTCTATGGCAGATACGCAGTATTTT.

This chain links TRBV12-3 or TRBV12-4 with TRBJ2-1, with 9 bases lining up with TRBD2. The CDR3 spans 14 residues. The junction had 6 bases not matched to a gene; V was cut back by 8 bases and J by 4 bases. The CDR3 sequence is CASWVAGGYNEQFF. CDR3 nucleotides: TGTGCCAGCTGGGTGGCGGGAGGGTACAATGAGCAGTTCTTC.

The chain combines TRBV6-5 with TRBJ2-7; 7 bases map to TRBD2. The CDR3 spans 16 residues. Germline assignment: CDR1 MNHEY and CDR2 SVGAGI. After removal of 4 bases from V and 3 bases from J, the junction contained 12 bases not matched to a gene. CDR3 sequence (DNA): TGTGCCAGCAGTTCCCAATGGGAGGGACCCTTCTACGAGCAGTACTTC. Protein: CASSSQWEGPFYEQYF.

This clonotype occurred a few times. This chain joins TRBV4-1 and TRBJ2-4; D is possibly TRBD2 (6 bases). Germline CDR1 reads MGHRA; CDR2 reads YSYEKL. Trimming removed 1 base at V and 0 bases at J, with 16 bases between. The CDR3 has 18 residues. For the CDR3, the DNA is TGCGCCAGCAGCCAAGTCCCTTTGCGGGATGGAGCCAAAAACATTCAGTACTTC. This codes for CASSQVPLRDGAKNIQYF.

DNA of the CDR3: TGCGCCAGCAGCTTTGGGGGAGTGGTGATAAGCGGTGGCTACACCTTC. Protein sequence: CASSFGGVVISGGYTF. The V and J genes are TRBV5-1 and TRBJ1-2; D may be TRBD1 (5 bases). CDR3 length: 16 amino acids. The germline CDR1 and CDR2 sequences are SGHRS and YFSETQ. V was pared by 2 bases and J by 7 bases, with 21 bases between.

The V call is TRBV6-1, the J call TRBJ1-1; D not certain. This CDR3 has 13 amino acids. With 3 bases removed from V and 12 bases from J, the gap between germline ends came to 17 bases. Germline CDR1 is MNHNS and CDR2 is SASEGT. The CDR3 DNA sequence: TGTGCCAGCAGTGACCTTAGCGGGCTGAGACCTTTCTTT. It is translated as CASSDLSGLRPFF.